Detailed here is one TCR beta chain. The sample is drawn from a study of blood T cell repertoires in COVID-19. The CDR3 is 16 amino acids. V lost 6 bases and J lost 5; bases outside the gene matches: 14. CDR1 and CDR2 from the germline V gene are SGHRS and YFSETQ. TCRdb keeps only in-frame clones here, not all; method: immunoSEQ multiplex PCR. The sample yields 140,000 or so clones, approximately 80% seen once. Sequenced input: PBMCs or T cells enriched from blood (not recorded which). The rearrangement joins TRBV5-1 to TRBJ2-7; 10 nucleotides match TRBD2. This sequence originates from a woman under 30 who had been exposed to COVID-19. CDR3 sequence (DNA): TGCGCCAGCACCTATCTCCGGGCTAGCGGGAGAAACGAGCAGTACTTC. Translating gives CASTYLRASGRNEQYF.